A single T cell receptor (beta chain) is shown here with its context. Its antigen is unknown. Busulfan-fludarabine conditioning, marrow transplant, and cyclophosphamide on days +3 and +4 were administered. The data originate from a study of T cells after posttransplantation cyclophosphamide. The study's findings and limits: Later blood repertoires were often dominated by clones from the donor CD8+ memory compartment. Recipient CMV seropositivity and CMV reactivation strongly tracked TRB clonality. Blood and skin or GI T cell repertoires showed limited TRB overlap.

CDR1 and CDR2 from the germline V gene are SGDLS and YYNGEE. This CDR3 comprises 13 residues. Trimming at V came to 4 bases and at J to 10 bases, leaving 9 bases not matched to a gene. The data were produced by immunoSEQ multiplex PCR, yet TCRdb's version contains in-frame clones alone and is incomplete. The sample lists 15,000 to 20,000 clones, 74% occurring once. The sequenced sample was PBMCs, obtained after an allogeneic stem cell transplant with post-transplant cyclophosphamide. This sequence joins TRBV9 and TRBJ2-3; 7 bases match TRBD2. The source of this sequence is a young adult male patient who received an allogeneic stem cell transplant from a related donor, was CMV-positive, and had acute GVHD only. The T cells may come from the graft donor. The CDR3 nucleotides read TGTGCCAGCAGCACGGGACTACAACAGGCGCAGTATTTT. It encodes CASSTGLQQAQYF.